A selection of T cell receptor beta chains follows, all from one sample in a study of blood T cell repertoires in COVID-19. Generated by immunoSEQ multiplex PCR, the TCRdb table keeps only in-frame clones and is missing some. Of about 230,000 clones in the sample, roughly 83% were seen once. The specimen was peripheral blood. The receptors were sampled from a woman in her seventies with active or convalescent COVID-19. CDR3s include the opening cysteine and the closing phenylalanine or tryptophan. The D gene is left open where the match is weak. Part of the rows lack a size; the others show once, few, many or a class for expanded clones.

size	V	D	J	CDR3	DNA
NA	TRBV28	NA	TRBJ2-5	CASSLGGAGETQYF	TGTGCCAGCAGTTTAGGGGGGGCCGGGGAGACCCAGTACTTC
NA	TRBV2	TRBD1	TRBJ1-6	CASSGQGLNSPLHF	TGTGCCAGCAGCGGACAGGGGTTGAATTCACCCCTCCACTTT
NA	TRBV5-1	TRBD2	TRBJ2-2	CASSPRIAGGPGELFF	TGCGCCAGCAGCCCACGAATAGCGGGAGGCCCCGGGGAGCTGTTTTTT
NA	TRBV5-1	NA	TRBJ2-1	CASSKQGYEQFF	TGCGCCAGCAGCAAGCAGGGGTATGAGCAGTTCTTC
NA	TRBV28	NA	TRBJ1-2	CASSPNGLYGYTF	TGTGCCAGCAGTCCCAACGGTTTATATGGCTACACCTTC
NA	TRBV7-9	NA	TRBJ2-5	CASSFKTGQETQYF	TGTGCCAGCAGCTTTAAGACGGGTCAAGAGACCCAGTACTTC
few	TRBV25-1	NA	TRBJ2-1	CASVHPLREKNEQFF	TGTGCCAGCGTGCATCCCTTGAGGGAGAAAAATGAGCAGTTCTTC
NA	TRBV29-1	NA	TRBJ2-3	CSVEAVTDTQYF	TGCAGCGTTGAAGCAGTCACAGATACGCAGTATTTT
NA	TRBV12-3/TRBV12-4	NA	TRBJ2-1	CASSPSNEQFF	TGTGCCAGCAGCCCCTCCAATGAGCAGTTCTTC
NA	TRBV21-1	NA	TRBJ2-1	CAPTRSGSSYNEQFF	TGTGCCCCTACACGGAGCGGGAGCTCCTACAATGAGCAGTTCTTC
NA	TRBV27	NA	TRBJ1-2	CASSLSRAGAYGYTF	TGTGCCAGCAGTTTATCGAGGGCAGGGGCCTATGGCTACACCTTC
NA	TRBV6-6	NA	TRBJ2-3	CASRRGTSTSFTDTQYF	TGTGCCAGCAGACGAGGGACTTCTACCAGCTTCACAGATACGCAGTATTTT
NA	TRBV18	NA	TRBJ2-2	CASSPQLAENTGELFF	TGTGCCAGCTCACCACAACTAGCCGAGAACACCGGGGAGCTGTTTTTT
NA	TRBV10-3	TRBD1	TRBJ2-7	CAISQIDRGYEQYF	TGTGCCATCAGTCAAATTGACAGGGGCTACGAGCAGTACTTC
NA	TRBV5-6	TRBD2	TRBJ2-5	CASSVRLAGAETQYF	TGTGCCAGCAGCGTGCGACTAGCGGGTGCCGAGACCCAGTACTTC
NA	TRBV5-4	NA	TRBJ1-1	CASSFSYSGEAFF	TGTGCCAGCAGCTTTAGTTATTCAGGGGAAGCTTTCTTT
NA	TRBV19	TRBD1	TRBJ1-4	CASSSGQGGTNEKLFF	TGTGCCAGTAGTAGTGGACAGGGAGGAACTAATGAAAAACTGTTTTTT
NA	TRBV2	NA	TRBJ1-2	CASSEGLTSLYGYTF	TGTGCCAGCAGTGAGGGACTGACGTCCCTCTATGGCTACACCTTC
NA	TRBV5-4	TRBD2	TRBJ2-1	CASSLGLALINEQFF	TGTGCCAGCAGCTTGGGACTAGCGCTCATTAATGAGCAGTTCTTC
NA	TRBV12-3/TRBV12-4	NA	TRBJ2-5	CASLGVGQETQYF	TGTGCCAGTTTGGGAGTAGGGCAAGAGACCCAGTACTTC
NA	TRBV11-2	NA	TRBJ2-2	CASSFWTDTGELFF	TGTGCCAGCAGCTTCTGGACAGACACCGGGGAGCTGTTTTTT
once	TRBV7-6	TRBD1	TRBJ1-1	CASSLAGGSVSEAFF	TGTGCCAGCAGCTTAGCAGGGGGCTCGGTGTCTGAAGCTTTCTTT
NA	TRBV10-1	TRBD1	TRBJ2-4	CASSAGQGLNIQYF	TGCGCCAGCAGTGCTGGACAGGGCTTAAACATTCAGTACTTC
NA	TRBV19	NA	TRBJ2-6	CASSAYRDTGANVLTF	TGTGCCAGTAGTGCATACAGGGACACTGGGGCCAACGTCCTGACTTTC
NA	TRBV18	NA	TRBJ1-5	CASSGLTNQPQHF	TGTGCCAGCTCAGGACTGACCAATCAGCCCCAGCATTTT
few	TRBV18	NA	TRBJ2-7	CASSESASYYEQYF	TGTGCCAGCTCAGAGAGCGCCTCTTACTACGAGCAGTACTTC
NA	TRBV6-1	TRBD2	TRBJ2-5	CASSEQTSAKETQYF	TGTGCCAGCAGTGAACAAACTAGCGCGAAAGAGACCCAGTACTTC
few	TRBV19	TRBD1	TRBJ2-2	CASSIQTGSYTGELFF	TGTGCCAGTAGTATCCAGACAGGGAGCTACACCGGGGAGCTGTTTTTT
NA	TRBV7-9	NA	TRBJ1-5	CASSETGIQPQHF	TGTGCCAGCAGTGAAACAGGGATCCAGCCCCAGCATTTT
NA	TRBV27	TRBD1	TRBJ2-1	CASSRDRAYNEQFF	TGTGCCAGCAGCCGGGACAGAGCCTACAATGAGCAGTTCTTC
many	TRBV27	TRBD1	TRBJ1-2	CASSHRGGYGYTF	TGTGCCAGCAGCCACAGGGGAGGCTATGGCTACACCTTC
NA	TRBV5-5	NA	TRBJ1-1	CASSLGGTPEAFF	TGTGCCAGCAGCTTGGGGGGGACACCTGAAGCTTTCTTT
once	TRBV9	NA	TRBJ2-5	CASSVTAQETQYF	TGTGCCAGCAGCGTAACAGCACAAGAGACCCAGTACTTC
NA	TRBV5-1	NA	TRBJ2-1	CASSQGIGKHNEQFF	TGCGCCAGCAGCCAGGGGATCGGGAAACACAATGAGCAGTTCTTC
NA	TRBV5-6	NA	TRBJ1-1	CASSLEGGTAEAFF	TGTGCCAGCAGCTTAGAAGGGGGAACGGCTGAAGCTTTCTTT
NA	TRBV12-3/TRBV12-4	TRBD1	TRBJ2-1	CASSSANRGRVF	TGTGCCAGCAGTTCCGCAAACAGGGGTAGGGTCTTC
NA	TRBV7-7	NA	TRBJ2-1	CANSQGASEYNEQFF	TGTGCTAACAGCCAAGGGGCTAGCGAGTACAATGAGCAGTTCTTC
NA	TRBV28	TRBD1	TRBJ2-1	CASSTTFRTGGPYNEQFF	TGTGCCAGCAGTACTACTTTTAGGACAGGGGGCCCCTACAATGAGCAGTTCTTC
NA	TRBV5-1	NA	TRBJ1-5	CASSFARGRQNSNQPQHF	TGCGCCAGCAGCTTTGCCAGGGGACGACAGAATAGCAATCAGCCCCAGCATTTT
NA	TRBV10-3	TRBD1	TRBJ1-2	CAISETGGYGYTF	TGTGCCATCAGCGAAACAGGGGGTTATGGCTACACCTTC
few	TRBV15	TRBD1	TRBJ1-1	CATSSRQGNTEAFF	TGTGCCACCAGCTCTCGACAGGGAAACACTGAAGCTTTCTTT
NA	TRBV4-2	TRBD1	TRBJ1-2	CASSQDKTGDGYTF	TGTGCCAGCAGCCAAGATAAGACAGGGGATGGCTACACCTTC
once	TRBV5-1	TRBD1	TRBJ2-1	CASSYGTGASGQFF	TGCGCCAGCAGCTATGGGACAGGGGCTTCGGGGCAGTTCTTC
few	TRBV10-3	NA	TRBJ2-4	CAISDPRLAKNIQYF	TGTGCCATCAGTGACCCCAGGCTAGCCAAAAACATTCAGTACTTC
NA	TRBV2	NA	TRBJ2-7	CASATTGTPYEQYF	TGTGCCAGCGCTACTACAGGGACCCCCTACGAGCAGTACTTC
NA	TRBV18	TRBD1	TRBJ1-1	CASSPQTGGGTEAFF	TGTGCCAGCTCACCGCAGACAGGGGGTGGCACTGAAGCTTTCTTT
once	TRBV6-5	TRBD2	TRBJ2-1	CASKAGDSYNEQFF	TGTGCCAGCAAGGCGGGAGACTCCTACAATGAGCAGTTCTTC
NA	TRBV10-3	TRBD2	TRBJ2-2	CAISEPGGGELFF	TGTGCCATCAGTGAGCCGGGGGGCGGGGAGCTGTTTTTT
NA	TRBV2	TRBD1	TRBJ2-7	CASRQGTYEQYF	TGTGCCAGCCGACAGGGTACCTACGAGCAGTACTTC
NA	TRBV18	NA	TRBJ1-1	CASSPPVTILMNTEAFF	TGTGCCAGCTCACCCCCCGTGACGATACTAATGAACACTGAAGCTTTCTTT
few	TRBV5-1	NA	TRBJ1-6	CASSLGREPVYNSPLHF	TGCGCCAGCAGCTTAGGCAGGGAACCCGTCTATAATTCACCCCTCCACTTT
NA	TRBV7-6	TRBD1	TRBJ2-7	CASSKGTGKGSEQYF	TGTGCCAGCAGCAAAGGGACAGGGAAGGGGAGCGAGCAGTACTTC
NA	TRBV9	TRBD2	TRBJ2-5	CASSVASGITETQYF	TGTGCCAGCAGCGTGGCTAGCGGGATTACGGAGACCCAGTACTTC
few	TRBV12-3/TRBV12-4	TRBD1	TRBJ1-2	CASRIGQEGGYTF	TGTGCCAGCAGGATCGGACAGGAAGGTGGCTACACCTTC
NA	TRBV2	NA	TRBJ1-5	CASSGAGERNF	TGTGCCAGCAGTGGGGCAGGGGAAAGGAATTTT